The sequence of this TCR beta chain was determined in a study of beta chain features in type 1 diabetes. Overall study results and limits: Type 1 diabetes patients had TCRB CDR3s that were shorter (moderately but significantly so) in all four CD4+ subsets.

Notes on this clone: Its antigen is not known.

Germline values: CDR1 SQVTM, CDR2 ANQGSEA. This CDR3 spans 14 amino acids. The ends were cut back, 4 bases at V and 5 bases at J, with 15 bases in the middle. Sampling consisted of one heparinised blood draw per donor, averaging approximately 120 mL. Investigators reverse transcribed all isolated RNA, so they sequenced expressed TCRB transcripts. Libraries were prepared by immunoSEQ multiplex PCR; TCRdb keeps only in-frame clonotypes and omits some of them. The sample has some 220,000 clones; 11% are singletons. The chain couples TRBV29-1 to TRBJ2-1; possible D gene TRBD2, 7 bases. The clonotype originates from a man aged 18 to 30 in good health. Input material: central memory CD4+ T cells from blood. The CDR3 DNA reads as TGCAGCGTTGCCGGGGGGCTTATCAACAATGAGCAGTTCTTC. It codes for CSVAGGLINNEQFF.